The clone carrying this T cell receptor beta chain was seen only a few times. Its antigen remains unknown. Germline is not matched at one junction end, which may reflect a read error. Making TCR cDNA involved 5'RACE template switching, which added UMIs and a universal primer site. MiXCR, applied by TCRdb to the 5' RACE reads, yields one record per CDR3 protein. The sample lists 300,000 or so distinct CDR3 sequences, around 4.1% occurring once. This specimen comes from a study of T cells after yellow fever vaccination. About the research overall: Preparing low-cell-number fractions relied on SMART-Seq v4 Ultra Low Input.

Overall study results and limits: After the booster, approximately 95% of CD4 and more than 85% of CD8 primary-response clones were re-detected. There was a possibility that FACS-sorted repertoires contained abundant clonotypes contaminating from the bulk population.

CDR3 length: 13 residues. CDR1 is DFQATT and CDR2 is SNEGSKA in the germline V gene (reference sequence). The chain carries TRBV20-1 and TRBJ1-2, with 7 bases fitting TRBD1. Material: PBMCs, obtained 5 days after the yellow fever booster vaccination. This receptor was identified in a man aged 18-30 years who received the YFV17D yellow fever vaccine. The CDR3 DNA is TGCAGTGCGTCGGACAGGAGGGAGGTCCTTATCATCTTC. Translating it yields CSASDRREVLIIF.